Presented here are 26 T cell receptor beta chains from one specimen sequenced in a study of T cell repertoires in cytomegalovirus infection. TCRdb re-called the reads through MiXCR, storing one row per CDR3 protein. The table includes roughly 630,000 distinct CDR3 sequences, less than 25% detected once. The sequenced material came from CD8+ T cells from PBMCs. The receptors shown here come from a human donor in good health (CMV status not recorded). Some clones in this sample may be carry-over from other donors' samples.

This clonotype was counted ten times or more. The J gene is TRBJ2-7, the V gene TRBV6-2 or TRBV6-3; 8 bases align to TRBD1. Looked up from germline, CDR1 is MNHEY and CDR2 is SVGEGT. The CDR3 consists of 12 residues. Unmatched junction bases numbered 1, after V lost 5 bases and J lost 4 bases. CDR3 loop: CASSGTGYEQYV. CDR3 DNA sequence: TGTGCCAGCAGTGGGACAGGATACGAGCAGTACGTC.

The V gene is TRBV2, the J gene TRBJ2-7; either TRBD1 or TRBD2 may fit D (5 bases each). Per germline, CDR1 SNHLY and CDR2 FYNNEI. The CDR3 runs to 14 residues. V was pared by 0 bases and J by 2 bases, with 8 bases between. CDR3 protein: CASSEAPGPYEQYF. DNA of the CDR3: TGTGCCAGCAGTGAAGCGCCGGGACCCTACGAGCAGTACTTC.

Ten or more counts support this clonotype. The chain employs TRBV7-2 and TRBJ2-7, with D possibly being TRBD2 (6 bases). Trimming removed 2 bases at V and 3 bases at J, with 20 bases between. Looked up from germline, CDR1 is SGHTA and CDR2 is FQGNSA. The CDR3 is 17 amino acids. The CDR3 sequence: CASSLSLLGGLNYEQYF. The CDR3 DNA sequence: TGTGCCAGCAGCTTATCTCTCCTGGGAGGTCTTAACTACGAGCAGTACTTC.

The table lists this clonotype with a few counts. The chain combines TRBV4-1 with TRBJ2-1, with TRBD2 as a possible D gene (6 bases). Trimming shortened V by 4 bases and J by 8 bases, and 12 bases separated the two germline ends. Germline-derived CDR1 and CDR2 are MGHRA and YSYEKL. The CDR3 contains 13 residues. CDR3: CASSPGVADEQFF. CDR3 coding DNA: TGCGCCAGCAGCCCGGGGGTTGCCGATGAGCAGTTCTTC.

V and J are TRBV7-3 and TRBJ1-1; TRBD1 aligns across 7 bases. The V segment lost 6 bases and the J segment 3 bases; nucleotides outside the gene matches: 10. CDR1 SGHTA and CDR2 FQGTGA come from the germline V gene. This CDR3 region has 15 residues. As DNA, the CDR3 is TGTGCCAGCAGTTCCACAGGGGCATCGTACACTGAAGCTTTCTTT. This encodes CASSSTGASYTEAFF.

The chain joins TRBV29-1 to TRBJ2-7; either TRBD1 or TRBD2 may supply D (5 bases each). The germline V and J ends were trimmed by 4 bases and 6 bases, with 13 bases remaining between them. This CDR3 contains 12 residues. Germline loops: CDR1 SQVTM, CDR2 ANQGSEA. The chain's CDR3 is CSVGDGEPEQYF. The DNA of the CDR3 is TGCAGCGTTGGGGACGGAGAGCCCGAGCAGTACTTC.

The chain combines TRBV29-1 with TRBJ1-2; 7 positions agree with TRBD1. The CDR3 runs to 16 residues. V dropped 3 bases and J dropped 5; count of bases not matched to a gene: 15. In germline, CDR1 is SQVTM, CDR2 ANQGSEA. This chain's CDR3 is CSVDVVGGPIGYGYTF. The CDR3 bases are TGCAGCGTTGATGTGGTAGGGGGCCCAATTGGTTATGGCTACACCTTC.

The table lists this clonotype with many counts. The chain joins TRBV7-8 to TRBJ2-1; no clear D gene. The CDR3 runs 13 residues. Trimming pared 8 bases from V and 10 bases from J, leaving 18 bases between. CDR1 SGHVS and CDR2 FQNEAQ come from the germline V gene. The CDR3 nucleotides read TGTGCCAGCTCCTCCGACCCCACAGCAGAGCAGTTCTTC. This gives the protein CASSSDPTAEQFF.

The count of this clonotype is one. The rearrangement links TRBV29-1 to TRBJ2-2; 8 bases agree with TRBD1. Germline V lookup: CDR1 SQVTM, CDR2 ANQGSEA. The CDR3 has 15 residues. Trimming took 1 base from V and 2 from J; bases not matched to a gene: 3. CDR3 coding DNA: TGCAGCGTTGAAGGACAGGGGTTAAACACCGGGGAGCTGTTTTTT. Its translation: CSVEGQGLNTGELFF.

This clonotype was detected many times. The chain carries TRBV7-2 and TRBJ2-3, with unresolved D. The CDR3 length is 15 residues. The germline V gene encodes CDR1 SGHTA and CDR2 FQGNSA. The V and J ends lost 1 base and 3 bases respectively, with 11 bases between them. The CDR3 loop is CASSLGGLFTDTQYF. The CDR3 DNA reads TGTGCCAGCAGCTTAGGGGGTTTGTTTACAGATACGCAGTATTTT. Looking up the rest from reference TRBV7-2 and TRBJ2-3 gives the full variable domain: GAGVSQSPSNKVTEKGKDVELRCDPISGHTALYWYRQSLGQGLEFLIYFQGNSAPDKSGLPSDRFSAERTGGSVSTLTIQRTQQEDSAVYLCASSLGGLFTDTQYFGPGTRLTVL.

This chain links TRBV29-1 with TRBJ1-1; D gene uncertain. The CDR3 is 13 residues long. Germline CDR1 and CDR2: SQVTM and ANQGSEA. With 1 base removed from V and 3 bases from J, the gap between germline ends came to 9 bases. CDR3 in DNA: TGCAGCGTTGAAGGGGGAGGGCACACTGAAGCTTTCTTT. This codes for CSVEGGGHTEAFF.

This clonotype was seen a few times. V usage is TRBV14 and J usage is TRBJ2-2, with D unresolved. The CDR3 is 13 amino acids. The germline CDR1 and CDR2 sequences are SGHDN and FVKESK. V was trimmed by 1 base and J by 4 bases, leaving 4 bases between them. The CDR3: CASSQVTTGELFF. CDR3 DNA sequence: TGTGCCAGCAGCCAAGTCACCACCGGGGAGCTGTTTTTT.

With regard to this clonotype: This may stem from a read error, because a much larger clone lies one nucleotide away. V usage is TRBV6-1 and J usage is TRBJ2-1; weak D call: TRBD2 (6 bases). V was shortened by 11 bases and J by 3 bases, with 14 bases between the two germline ends. Germline assignment: CDR1 MNHNS and CDR2 SASEGT. The CDR3 contains 13 residues. In DNA, the CDR3 is TGTGCCGGTGCGGGACGACTCTACAATGAGCAGTTCTTC. This codes for CAGAGRLYNEQFF.

V and J are TRBV12-3 or TRBV12-4 and TRBJ1-2, with TRBD1 as a possible D gene (5 bases). V lost 1 base to trimming and J lost 6 bases, with 15 bases between them. This CDR3 has 15 amino acids. The CDR3 region has the DNA TGTGCCAGCAGTTTAGAGGGGTTTGCGAGGGATGGCTACACCTTC. Encoded protein: CASSLEGFARDGYTF.

This clonotype occurred many times. V is TRBV12-3 or TRBV12-4 and J is TRBJ2-2, with D unclear. V dropped 6 bases and J dropped 8 bases, with 10 bases sitting between them. The CDR3 length is 12 residues. The CDR3 bases are TGTGCCAGCAGAGCTGGTTCGGGGGAGCTGTTTTTT. Translation: CASRAGSGELFF.

This chain connects TRBV11-2 to TRBJ2-2; 14 positions agree with TRBD2. This CDR3 has 18 residues. CDR1 and CDR2 from the germline V gene are SGHAT and FQNNGV. V was clipped by 5 bases and J by 7 bases; unmatched bases: 12. The CDR3 DNA reads TGTGCCAGCAGCACTCCCAAGACTAGCGGGGGGGCGAGCGGGGAGCTGTTTTTT. It encodes CASSTPKTSGGASGELFF.

This clonotype was counted a few times. The chain uses TRBV12-3 or TRBV12-4 and TRBJ2-7, with 7 bases lining up with TRBD2. The CDR3 covers 15 residues. The junction had 2 bases not matched to a gene; V was cut back by 0 bases and J by 0 bases. CDR3 amino acids: CASSLAQRGSYEQYF. The CDR3 DNA follows: TGTGCCAGCAGTTTAGCCCAGCGGGGCTCCTACGAGCAGTACTTC.

This clonotype was seen ten or more times. The chain has TRBV7-9 and TRBJ1-6, with D perhaps matching TRBD1 (5 bases). V was trimmed by 8 bases and J by 3 bases, leaving 20 bases between them. Germline V lookup: CDR1 SEHNR, CDR2 FQNEAQ (reference sequence). This CDR3 region has 17 residues. The CDR3, as DNA: TGTGCCAGCCACCGTAGAGGGCAGACAGACTATAATTCACCCCTCCACTTT. Residues: CASHRRGQTDYNSPLHF.

This clonotype was picked up many times. The chain links TRBV7-9 to TRBJ1-2; 7 positions match TRBD1. Germline V lookup: CDR1 SEHNR, CDR2 FQNEAQ (reference sequence). The CDR3 is 19 amino acids. V lost 4 bases, J lost 5 bases, and 22 bases stayed unmatched. CDR3 loop: CASSYPISSSGTDPYGYTF. The CDR3, as DNA: TGTGCCAGCAGCTACCCCATTTCATCGTCCGGGACAGACCCTTATGGCTACACCTTC. Complete variable domain (other parts from reference TRBV7-9 and TRBJ1-2): DTGVSQNPRHKITKRGQNVTFRCDPISEHNRLYWYRQTLGQGPEFLTYFQNEAQLEKSRLLSDRFSAERPKGSFSTLEIQRTEQGDSAMYLCASSYPISSSGTDPYGYTFGSGTRLTVV.

CDR3 in amino acids: CASSYWLPRATGELFF. As DNA, the CDR3 is TGTGCCAGCAGTTACTGGCTCCCTCGGGCCACCGGGGAGCTGTTTTTT. The chain uses TRBV6-6 and TRBJ2-2, with no clear D. V lost 1 base and J 4 bases, leaving 13 bases between the germline ends. Germline lookup yields CDR1 MNHNY and CDR2 SVGAGI (reference sequence). The CDR3 is made up of 16 amino acids.

In this sample, this clonotype turned up a few times. The genes are TRBV12-3 or TRBV12-4 and TRBJ1-3; no reliable D call. The CDR3 is 15 amino acids. Trimming took 6 bases from V and 3 from J, leaving 15 bases between them. CDR3 sequence (DNA): TGTGCCAGCAGGGCCGGAGGGTATCATGGAAACACCATATATTTT. It is translated as CASRAGGYHGNTIYF.

This clonotype came up a few times. V and J are TRBV19 and TRBJ2-3; 7 bases align to TRBD1. The CDR3 runs 16 residues. CDR1 and CDR2 from the germline V gene are LNHDA and SQIVND (reference sequence). J was trimmed by 2 bases and V by 5 bases; bases with no gene match: 10. The DNA for the CDR3 is TGTGCCAGTAGTCTGGGGACAGCTACTCTCACAGATACGCAGTATTTT. Protein: CASSLGTATLTDTQYF.

This clonotype showed up just a few times. The CDR3 loop reads CASSLTRDRRTANYGYTF. The CDR3 DNA sequence: TGTGCCAGCAGCCTTACCAGGGACAGGCGCACTGCTAACTATGGCTACACCTTC. V and J are TRBV28 and TRBJ1-2; 8 nucleotides line up with TRBD1. Germline-derived CDR1 and CDR2 are MDHEN and SYDVKM. J lost 0 bases, V lost 6 bases, and 15 bases had no gene match. The CDR3 sequence is 18 residues long.

This clonotype was recorded many times. The chain couples TRBV7-8 to TRBJ2-2; TRBD2 matches at 13 bases. V trimming: 5 bases; J trimming: 4 bases; junction bases outside the gene matches: 4. CDR1 SGHVS and CDR2 FQNEAQ come from the germline V gene. This CDR3 has 16 residues. Here the CDR3 reads CASSQGTSGITGELFF. CDR3 DNA: TGTGCCAGCAGCCAAGGGACTAGCGGGATCACCGGGGAGCTGTTTTTT.

This clonotype was recorded many times. V is TRBV2 and J is TRBJ2-2, with unresolved D. The germline V and J ends were trimmed by 6 bases and 0 bases, with 2 bases remaining between them. The CDR3 runs to 12 residues. CDR1 and CDR2 (germline): SNHLY, FYNNEI. The CDR3 spells CASRTNTGELFF. CDR3 nucleotides: TGTGCCAGCAGAACGAACACCGGGGAGCTGTTTTTT.

The table lists this clonotype with a few counts. The gene calls are TRBV20-1 and TRBJ1-5; D uncertain. CDR3 length: 13 amino acids. Germline V gives CDR1 DFQATT, CDR2 SNEGSKA (reference sequence). V lost 1 base to trimming and J lost 0 bases, with 4 bases between them. The CDR3 coding sequence is TGCAGTGCTAGAGGGGATAGCAATCAGCCCCAGCATTTT. Protein product: CSARGDSNQPQHF.